This TCR delta chain was identified in a study of gamma-delta T cells after stem cell transplantation. TCRdb reanalysed the RT-PCR reads with CATT. The sample shows more than 10,000 delta-chain clones, 1.3% of them seen only once. This clone occurred a few times. A far larger clone is one base from this, pointing to a likely read error. In germline, CDR1 is GEAIGNYY, CDR2 EKD. With 3 bases clipped from V and 3 bases from J, the junction kept 32 bases outside the gene matches. This CDR3 is built from 23 residues. The receptor's source is a human donor. It is not recorded whose cells these are; they may come from a transplant donor. The chain is built from TRDV2 and TRDJ1; 8 bases are shared with TRDD3. Input material: gamma-delta T cells. The CDR3 loop reads CACDALPSYDRTGGPEGPDKLIF. CDR3 sequence (DNA): TGTGCCTGTGACGCCCTTCCCTCCTACGACCGCACTGGGGGCCCCGAGGGACCCGATAAACTCATCTTT.